This is a list of T cell receptor beta chains from one sample in a study of persistence of HIV-infected CD4 T cells. The method was immunoSEQ multiplex PCR; TCRdb's version includes in-frame clones alone and lacks a portion of them. The table shows about 33,000 clones, with roughly four fifths occurring only once. These receptors' targets are unknown. The sample here was cultured CD4+ T cells from PBMCs, taken from a patient who received antiretroviral therapy. These receptors were collected from an adult with HIV. The donor label of this sample is uncertain. The conserved cysteine and the conserved F or W are not part of the CDR3 here.

cdr3_aa,j_call,v_call
ASSAFSSGGSILNSPLH,TRBJ1-6,TRBV19
ASSYGQHNEKLF,TRBJ1-4,TRBV6-5
ASRGQAPNSPLH,TRBJ1-6,TRBV2
ASSGRVGGNEKLF,TRBJ1-4,TRBV5-1
ASSKGHDGTEAF,TRBJ1-1,TRBV5-1
ASSARKGQVDTGELF,TRBJ2-2,TRBV6-1
SEIRDRGYGYT,TRBJ1-2,TRBV29-1
ASSFLGGEAF,TRBJ1-1,TRBV12-3/TRBV12-4
ASSLIAGPTGELF,TRBJ2-2,TRBV5-5
ASSYRDQNYGYT,TRBJ1-2,TRBV6-5
ASSDQGLAGGYF,TRBJ2-1,TRBV19
ASSQVRDSPLH,TRBJ1-6,TRBV6-5
ASTRWGGSYNEQF,TRBJ2-1,TRBV19
ASSYGKSYEQY,TRBJ2-7,TRBV6-5
ASTLGQGYGYT,TRBJ1-2,TRBV5-1
ASSALGRMGSGNTIY,TRBJ1-3,TRBV9
ASSLGGRTYNSPLH,TRBJ1-6,TRBV5-1
ASRQGLAGVNEQF,TRBJ2-1,TRBV19
ASSGGQGFGEPQH,TRBJ1-5,TRBV9
ASSQDAEAYGYT,TRBJ1-2,TRBV4-1
ASIYGTLNSGYT,TRBJ1-2,TRBV2
ASSWSRDLEQF,TRBJ2-1,TRBV5-1
ASSYSTGTGTILSGNTIY,TRBJ1-3,TRBV6-2/TRBV6-3
ASSLNRGTNYGYT,TRBJ1-2,TRBV7-2
ASSSILAGGLSGANVLT,TRBJ2-6,TRBV7-8
ASSLSGEREAF,TRBJ1-1,TRBV12-3/TRBV12-4
ASSSTGGFDEKLF,TRBJ1-4,TRBV25-1
ATSRDSRGTDTQY,TRBJ2-3,TRBV15
AWTGGMGHYGYT,TRBJ1-2,TRBV30
SVVRAGADTQY,TRBJ2-3,TRBV29-1
ASSEGLEGEGHQPQH,TRBJ1-5,TRBV9
ASSLNGGAYEQY,TRBJ2-7,TRBV7-3
ASSYEGTDQPQH,TRBJ1-5,TRBV6-5
ASSPGEGRYGYT,TRBJ1-2,TRBV2
AWRNKKGQGYLSNQPQH,TRBJ1-5,TRBV30
ASSLTGRGTEAF,TRBJ1-1,TRBV5-1
ASSGRDMTAYEQY,TRBJ2-7,TRBV10-2
AISKVGQALEAF,TRBJ1-1,TRBV10-3
ASSFLDRELNSPLH,TRBJ1-6,TRBV5-6
SVLSGQTMNTEAF,TRBJ1-1,TRBV29-1
ASSELGTGAVQPQH,TRBJ1-5,TRBV6-1
ASSIAKNFVSSGANVLT,TRBJ2-6,TRBV19
ASRMTGASNYGYT,TRBJ1-2,TRBV6-5
ASRRELAGGTDTQY,TRBJ2-3,TRBV2
ASSLTGSGNQPQH,TRBJ1-5,TRBV5-1
ASSPPGGAANTGELF,TRBJ2-2,TRBV5-4